This T cell receptor (beta chain) was recovered during a study of blood T cell repertoires in COVID-19. The wider study: Spain, Italy and the United States supplied samples that represented acute and convalescent COVID-19.

The age range of participants was 18 to 89 years, with residence in about 25 US areas. Cohorts were based on clinical histories the participants reported. Symptom resolution, clearance, or two negative PCRs marked the recovered donors of Cohort 3. The repertoire was sequenced with immunoSEQ multiplex PCR; TCRdb's copy has only in-frame clones and lacks some. The sample includes just over 300,000 clones, over 75% of them seen just once. The CDR3 length is 14 residues. Trimming took off 4 bases at V and 5 bases at J, with 16 bases between the two ends. Germline CDR1 SGHRS, CDR2 YFSETQ. The rearrangement joins TRBV5-1 to TRBJ2-7, with a possible D match to TRBD2 (6 bases). The receptor was derived from a woman between 35 and 50 years old who had recovered from COVID-19. Material: PBMCs or T cells enriched from blood (not recorded which). The chain's CDR3 is CASSPEWGEDEQYF. The CDR3, as DNA: TGCGCCAGCAGCCCCGAATGGGGGGAGGACGAGCAGTACTTC.